Listed below are T cell receptor beta chains from one sample, sequenced in a study of blood T cell repertoires in COVID-19. Using immunoSEQ multiplex PCR, the repertoire was profiled, and TCRdb retains in-frame clones only, with some absent. The table lists around 260,000 clones, about 93% of them singletons, with around 1.1% in the top ten. The sequenced sample consisted of PBMCs or T cells enriched from blood (not recorded which). The receptors here all came from a woman in her twenties or thirties who had recovered from COVID-19. The CDR3 runs from the conserved cysteine through the conserved F or W. D genes are given only for firm matches. Clone size, where shown, is once, few, many, or a class for clones that have expanded.

>TRBV9|TRBJ1-1|NA|NA
TGTGCCAGCAGCCCCCCGGGGGGGGTTGAGTCTGAAGCTTTCTTT
CASSPPGGVESEAFF
>TRBV7-2|TRBJ1-2|NA|once
TGTGCCAGCAGCTTAGACGGAGCTAACTATGGCTACACCTTC
CASSLDGANYGYTF
>TRBV7-2|TRBJ2-3|TRBD1|once
TGTGCCAGCAGCAGGGACAGGCCAACAGATACGCAGTATTTT
CASSRDRPTDTQYF
>TRBV28|TRBJ1-4|NA|NA
TGTGCCAGCAGTGGGAGGGAGACAACGGAGGAAAAACTGTTTTTT
CASSGRETTEEKLFF
>TRBV28|TRBJ2-2|NA|NA
TGTGCCAGCAGTCTCCTCGTACAGACCACCGGGGAGCTGTTTTTT
CASSLLVQTTGELFF
>TRBV7-2|TRBJ2-7|TRBD2|once
TGTGCCAGCAGCATCCGGACTAGCGGGGACAAGCAGTACTTC
CASSIRTSGDKQYF
>TRBV30|TRBJ1-4|NA|NA
TGTGCCTGGACCAGGGGTCTTAATGAAAAACTGTTTTTT
CAWTRGLNEKLFF
>TRBV7-2|TRBJ2-3|TRBD2|NA
TGTGCCAGCATGCCACTAGCGGGAGTCTTTATAGATACGCAGTATTTT
CASMPLAGVFIDTQYF
>TRBV28|TRBJ1-5|NA|NA
TGTGCCAGCAGTCAGGTGGTCGGAAGGCCGGATCAGCCCCAGCATTTT
CASSQVVGRPDQPQHF
>TRBV27|TRBJ2-3|TRBD2|once
TGTGCCAGCAGGCTAGCGGGAGACACAGATACGCAGTATTTT
CASRLAGDTDTQYF
>TRBV28|TRBJ2-7|TRBD1|once
TGTGCCAGCAGCATCAGACAGGGGATAACCTACGAGCAGTACTTC
CASSIRQGITYEQYF
>TRBV18|TRBJ1-6|TRBD1|NA
TGTGCCAGCTCACCCTCCGGGACAGGGGAGAATTCACCCCTCCACTTT
CASSPSGTGENSPLHF
>TRBV6-4|TRBJ2-3|TRBD2|NA
TGTGCCAGCAGTGACACCAGCGGGGCCCCTCGTACGCAGTATTTT
CASSDTSGAPRTQYF
>TRBV10-3|TRBJ2-6|NA|NA
TGTGCCACTCTTAGAGGGAACTTAGGAGGGGCCAACATCCTGACTTTC
CATLRGNLGGANILTF